This T cell receptor beta chain emerged from a study of molecular identifiers for immune sequencing clone quantification. V lost 5 bases to trimming and J lost 5 bases; unmatched junction nucleotides: 8. The germline V gene encodes CDR1 MNHEY and CDR2 SVGEGT. The CDR3 loop spans 14 amino acids. In TCRdb, the PCR reads were re-called with MiXCR into one record per CDR3 protein. The table has around 460,000 distinct CDR3 sequences, over 20% seen once. This clonotype was recorded at least ten times. Antigen: not known. Whole-study findings and limits: Whereas clones above 20 RNA copies held under 1% of naive-cell molecules, they held over 98% of effector molecules.

The J gene is TRBJ1-1, the V gene TRBV6-2 or TRBV6-3, with TRBD1 matching 7 bases. The sequence was obtained from a human donor in good health. Some libraries in this study had Jurkat cell RNA spiked in. The sequencing input was naive CD8+ T cells from blood, with Jurkat cell RNA spiked in. The subset denotes: FACS-sorted CD8+CD4-CCR7+CD45RA+ naive T cells. The CDR3 DNA is TGTGCCAGCAGTACATCGACAGGGTTTACTGAAGCTTTCTTT. Residues: CASSTSTGFTEAFF.